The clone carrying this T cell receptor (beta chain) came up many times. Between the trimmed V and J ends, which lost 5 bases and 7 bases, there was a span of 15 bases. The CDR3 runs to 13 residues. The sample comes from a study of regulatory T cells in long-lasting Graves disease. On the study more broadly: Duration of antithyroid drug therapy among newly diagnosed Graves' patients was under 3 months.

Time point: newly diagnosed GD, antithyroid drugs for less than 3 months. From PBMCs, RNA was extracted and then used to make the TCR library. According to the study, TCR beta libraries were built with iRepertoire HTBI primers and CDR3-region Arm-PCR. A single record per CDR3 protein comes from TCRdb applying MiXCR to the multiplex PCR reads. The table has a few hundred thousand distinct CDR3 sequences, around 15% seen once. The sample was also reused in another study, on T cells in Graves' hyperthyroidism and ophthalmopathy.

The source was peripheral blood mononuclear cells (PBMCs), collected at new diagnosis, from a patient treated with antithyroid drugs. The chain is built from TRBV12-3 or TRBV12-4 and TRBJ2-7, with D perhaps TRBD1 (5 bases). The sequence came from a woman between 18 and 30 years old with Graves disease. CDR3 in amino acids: CASSGSRVREQYF. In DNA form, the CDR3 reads TGTGCCAGCAGTGGCAGCAGGGTTAGGGAGCAGTACTTC.